Below, 25 T cell receptor beta chains from the same sample are listed, as sequenced in a study of Tregs in tolerant kidney transplant recipients (dated by TCRdb to the late 2010s). Related donors were used in the transplants with nonmyeloablative bone marrow transplantation, and mixed chimerism was transient in the human trials. To prepare the library, the immunoSEQ multiplex PCR assay was applied. TCRdb took this table from immuneACCESS and kept in-frame rearrangements with V and J called. Such tables lack part of the clones; where checked against another copy, unresolved V genes explain under half of the gap, and the rest is unexplained. Across this sample there are around 86,000 clones, with 90% to 95% seen only once. The ten largest clones represent 1.6% of the sample. The sequenced sample was CD4+ T cells from blood (PBMCs), obtained 24 months after the transplant. Receptors originate from a human patient who received a combined kidney and bone marrow transplant. Donor T cells from the graft may be present among the T cells after a transplant.

The chain is built from TRBV7-2 and TRBJ2-2, with TRBD2 matching 12 bases. The CDR3 is 18 residues long. The ends lost 4 bases at V and 6 bases at J; junction bases unmatched: 12. CDR1 SGHTA and CDR2 FQGNSA come from the germline V gene. The CDR3 region is CASSSRSASGGAAGELFF. In DNA, the CDR3 is TGTGCCAGCAGCTCCAGATCCGCTAGCGGGGGGGCCGCCGGGGAGCTGTTTTTT.

The chain is built from TRBV11-3 and TRBJ2-5; D gene ambiguous. The assigned J gene may be wrong: the sequence end matches TRBJ2-7 better. This CDR3 has 15 amino acids. Germline V gives CDR1 SGHNT, CDR2 YENEEA. CDR3 in DNA: TGTGCCAGCAGCTTAGGGTTATCGATAACCTACGAGCAGTACTTC. Its protein is CASSLGLSITYEQYF.

V and J are TRBV4-2 and TRBJ2-1; no firm D call. CDR1 and CDR2 from the germline V gene are LGHNA and YNFKEQ. V dropped 0 bases and J dropped 4 bases, with 13 bases sitting between them. The CDR3 sequence is 16 residues long. CDR3 sequence: CASSQERATHYNEQFF. CDR3 DNA: TGTGCCAGCAGCCAAGAACGAGCGACTCATTACAATGAGCAGTTCTTC.

The chain combines TRBV5-4 with TRBJ2-2, with D maybe TRBD2 (5 bases). V lost 4 bases to trimming and J lost 0 bases, with 7 bases between them. This CDR3 is built from 14 residues. CDR1 SGHNT and CDR2 YYREEE come from the germline V gene (reference sequence). The CDR3 bases are TGTGCCAGCAGCCTTAGCGCGAACACCGGGGAGCTGTTTTTT. Translation gives CASSLSANTGELFF. Complete variable domain (other parts from reference TRBV5-4 and TRBJ2-2): ETGVTQSPTHLIKTRGQQVTLRCSSQSGHNTVSWYQQALGQGPQFIFQYYREEENGRGNFPPRFSGLQFPNYSSELNVNALELDDSALYLCASSLSANTGELFFGEGSRLTVL.

On this clone itself: The junction departs from the called germline gene at one end, perhaps through a read error. The same CDR3 is also encoded by other DNA sequences in this sample. The V call is TRBV30, the J call TRBJ1-6; TRBD1 is a possible D gene (6 bases). This CDR3 comprises 17 residues. CDR1 is GTSNPN, CDR2 SVGIG, per germline (reference sequence). This chain's CDR3 is CAWSVRDIRSYNSPLHF. As DNA, the CDR3 is TGTGCCTGGAGTGTACGGGACATCCGCTCCTATAATTCCCCCCTCCACTTT.

The gene calls are TRBV4-2 and TRBJ2-1; 15 bases are a match to TRBD2. Germline trimming cut 8 bases from V and 3 bases from J; bases unmatched to any gene: 2. The CDR3 spans 15 residues. CDR1 is LGHNA and CDR2 is YNFKEQ in the germline V gene. Here the CDR3 DNA reads TGTGCCAGCGGACTAGCGGGGGGGATCTACAATGAGCAGTTCTTC. Translating it yields CASGLAGGIYNEQFF.

This chain links TRBV7-2 with TRBJ2-7, with D maybe TRBD1 (5 bases). CDR1 and CDR2 (germline): SGHTA, FQGNSA. Trimming left V 1 base short and J 4 bases short, with 23 bases between. The CDR3 contains 18 residues. CDR3 sequence reads: CASSLVVPGFVYRYEQYF. The DNA for the CDR3 is TGTGCCAGCAGCTTAGTGGTCCCAGGGTTTGTTTATAGGTACGAGCAGTACTTC.

The chain recombines TRBV2 with TRBJ2-5, with D possibly matching TRBD2 (6 bases). CDR3 length equals 12 residues. The V gene lost 7 bases and the J gene lost 9 bases, with 15 bases spanning the gap. From germline, CDR1 is SNHLY and CDR2 FYNNEI. The DNA of the CDR3 is TGTGCCAGCAATGCGGGATGGGAGGCCCAGTACTTC. As protein: CASNAGWEAQYF.

The table lists this clone with a count of one. The J gene is TRBJ2-3, the V gene TRBV30; 7 bases are shared with TRBD2. The germline CDR1 and CDR2 sequences are GTSNPN and SVGIG (reference sequence). Unmatched junction bases numbered 36, after V lost 0 bases and J lost 6 bases. CDR3 length equals 24 residues. The CDR3 sequence is CAWSVTPRTPYRGSGNLGWDTQYF. The DNA of the CDR3 is TGTGCCTGGAGTGTAACCCCGAGGACTCCCTATAGGGGAAGCGGGAATCTGGGGTGGGATACGCAGTATTTT.

This clone is a singleton in its sample. This chain uses TRBV14 with TRBJ1-1; 8 bases line up with TRBD1. Per the germline V gene, CDR1 is SGHDN and CDR2 is FVKESK. The junction had 19 bases not matched to a gene; V was cut back by 1 base and J by 3 bases. This CDR3 spans 20 amino acids. The DNA of the CDR3 is TGTGCCAGCAGCCAAGGGGTTCTCAAGGGCAAACAGGGGGTAGACACTGAAGCTTTCTTT. As protein: CASSQGVLKGKQGVDTEAFF.

This sequence joins TRBV7-6 and TRBJ2-7; D is unresolved. Germline CDR1 reads SGHVS; CDR2 reads FNYEAQ. With 1 base removed from V and 1 base from J, the gap between germline ends came to 8 bases. There are 14 residues in the CDR3. Written as DNA, the CDR3 is TGTGCCAGCAGCTTAGGCCTAGTTTCCTACGAGCAGTACTTC. This codes for CASSLGLVSYEQYF.

This clone was observed a handful of times. V is TRBV11-3 and J is TRBJ2-7, with D hard to call. Trimming shortened V by 3 bases and J by 3 bases, and 6 bases separated the two germline ends. The CDR3 consists of 12 residues. Germline CDR1 is SGHNT and CDR2 is YENEEA. CDR3 nucleotides: TGTGCCAGCAGCTTCGGGTTCTACGAGCAGTACTTC. It is translated as CASSFGFYEQYF.

J is TRBJ1-1 and V is TRBV20-1; D is ambiguous. This CDR3 spans 11 amino acids. The V end was cut by 3 bases, the J end by 4 bases, with 6 bases between. In germline, CDR1 is DFQATT, CDR2 SNEGSKA (reference sequence). In DNA form, the CDR3 reads TGCAGTGCTAGCAGGCCCACTGAAGCTTTCTTT. This encodes CSASRPTEAFF.

The J gene is TRBJ2-5, the V gene TRBV10-3; D perhaps matches TRBD2 (5 bases). V was pared by 10 bases and J by 5 bases, with 17 bases between. The CDR3 consists of 13 residues. Germline CDR1 is ENHRY and CDR2 is SYGVKD. The CDR3 reads CATLAGFGETQYF. In DNA, the CDR3 is TGTGCCACCCTAGCTGGGTTTGGGGAGACCCAGTACTTC.

The V gene is TRBV9, the J gene TRBJ2-7; 8 bases are shared with TRBD2. The CDR3 contains 15 residues. Per the germline V gene, CDR1 is SGDLS and CDR2 is YYNGEE. V gave up 0 bases and J gave up 7 bases; unmatched junction bases: 9. The CDR3 nucleotides read TGTGCCAGCAGCGTAGGTTTAGGGCTAGCGGGTGAGCAGTACTTC. Amino acid sequence: CASSVGLGLAGEQYF.

The J gene is TRBJ1-5, the V gene TRBV7-9, with D possibly matching TRBD1 (6 bases). Germline V gene sequence: CDR1 SEHNR, CDR2 FQNEAQ (reference sequence). Trimming took off 6 bases at V and 2 bases at J, with 11 bases between the two ends. This CDR3 comprises 14 residues. CDR3 residues: CASRRGGGNQPQHF. Here the CDR3 DNA reads TGTGCCAGCAGACGAGGGGGTGGCAATCAGCCCCAGCATTTT.

The J gene is TRBJ1-1, the V gene TRBV11-1, with D unresolved. This CDR3 spans 13 amino acids. Per the germline V gene, CDR1 is SGHAT and CDR2 is FQDESV (reference sequence). V was clipped by 5 bases and J by 5 bases, with 12 bases between them. Written as DNA, the CDR3 is TGTGCCAGCAGCCCAACCGGGAAGACTGAAGCTTTCTTT. This sequence encodes CASSPTGKTEAFF.

This clone was found once. The chain employs TRBV11-2 and TRBJ2-7; 10 bases agree with TRBD2. CDR1 and CDR2 (germline): SGHAT, FQNNGV. This CDR3 region has 15 residues. With V trimmed by 4 bases and J by 0 bases, 3 bases remained unmatched. CDR3 bases: TGTGCCAGCAGCTGGACTAGCGGAAACTCCTACGAGCAGTACTTC. It specifies CASSWTSGNSYEQYF.

The V and J genes are TRBV6-4 and TRBJ2-1, with 8 bases identical to TRBD2. The CDR3 extends over 15 amino acids. Germline lookup yields CDR1 MRHNA and CDR2 SNTAGT. Trimming removed 7 bases from V and 2 bases from J; junction bases left unmatched: 7. The CDR3 bases are TGTGCCAGCAACAAAGAAGCGGGGGCCTACAATGAGCAGTTCTTC. It encodes CASNKEAGAYNEQFF.

This clone was observed a single time. The V gene is TRBV7-9, the J gene TRBJ2-7; 9 bases match TRBD2. Germline loops: CDR1 SEHNR, CDR2 FQNEAQ (reference sequence). V gave up 2 bases and J gave up 6 bases; unmatched junction bases: 8. This CDR3 has 15 residues. CDR3 loop: CASSLRAGGLREQYF. The CDR3 DNA sequence: TGTGCCAGCAGCTTAAGGGCGGGAGGGCTCCGCGAGCAGTACTTC.

This clone appeared once. The chain recombines TRBV5-4 with TRBJ2-2; TRBD2 might be the D (5 bases). Germline assignment: CDR1 SGHNT and CDR2 YYREEE (reference sequence). Trimming removed 10 bases at V and 6 bases at J, with 10 bases between. CDR3 size: 11 residues. CDR3 DNA sequence: TGTGCCTTCGAGGGAGCCGGGGAGCTGTTTTTT. Translation: CAFEGAGELFF.

This clone was detected once. The V and J genes are TRBV28 and TRBJ2-1; 11 bases are shared with TRBD2. The CDR3 spans 17 residues. The trim removed 9 bases at V and 7 bases at J, leaving 17 bases unmatched. The V gene's germline CDR1 is MDHEN and CDR2 SYDVKM. Here the CDR3 reads CASFLAGGRIGGNEQFF. For the CDR3, the DNA is TGTGCCAGTTTTTTAGCGGGGGGGCGCATTGGTGGGAATGAGCAGTTCTTC.

This clone appeared a few times. The chain has TRBV5-1 and TRBJ2-3, with TRBD2 identical over 9 bases. V was pared by 0 bases and J by 4 bases, with 9 bases of the junction left unmatched. Germline V gene lookup returns CDR1 SGHRS and CDR2 YFSETQ. This CDR3 has 17 residues. The CDR3 nucleotides read TGCGCCAGCAGCTTGGCCCTGGGTAGCGGGGGTTCAGATACGCAGTATTTT. This codes for CASSLALGSGGSDTQYF.

This clone showed up just once. The J gene is TRBJ2-7, the V gene TRBV19; 7 bases are shared with TRBD1. The CDR3 totals 13 residues. Germline CDR1 and CDR2: LNHDA and SQIVND (reference sequence). With V trimmed by 3 bases and J by 3 bases, 2 bases remained unmatched. This chain's CDR3 is CASSIGTDYEQYF. As DNA, the CDR3 is TGTGCCAGTAGTATCGGGACAGACTACGAGCAGTACTTC.

Points on this clone: Other DNA sequences in the sample encode the same CDR3. The genes are TRBV2 and TRBJ1-6; D perhaps matches TRBD1 (5 bases). The V gene lost 8 bases and the J gene lost 6 bases, with 11 bases spanning the gap. The CDR3 has 13 amino acids. Per germline, CDR1 SNHLY and CDR2 FYNNEI. The DNA for the CDR3 is TGTGCCAGCCGACAAGGGGTTAATTCACCCCTCCACTTT. Its protein is CASRQGVNSPLHF.